This record looks at one TCR beta chain sequence and its context. Its specificity is not known. The data are from a study of cytomegalovirus exposure and HLA in healthy donors. General study findings and limits: The study labeled under 200 TCR beta chains cytomegalovirus-associated.

Generated by immunoSEQ multiplex PCR, the TCRdb table keeps only in-frame clones and is missing some. The data contain tens of thousands of clones, around 94% of them singletons. J lost 1 base, V lost 11 bases, and 11 bases had no gene match. CDR1 and CDR2 from the germline V gene are LNHDA and SQIVND (reference sequence). This CDR3 is built from 15 residues. This chain joins TRBV19 and TRBJ1-5; 7 positions match TRBD1. This TCR came from a man aged 18 to 29 in good health and CMV-seropositive. The specimen sequenced was PBMCs. Written as DNA, the CDR3 is TGTGCCGGGAGAGACAGGGCAGAAAGCAATCAGCCCCAGCATTTT. It translates to CAGRDRAESNQPQHF.